These 6 T cell receptor beta chains came from one sample sequenced in a study of cytomegalovirus exposure and HLA in healthy donors (dated by TCRdb to the late 2010s). The library was obtained by the immunoSEQ multiplex PCR assay. A mixture of 60 forward primers for TCR Vbeta segments and 13 reverse primers for TCR Jbeta segments was used in the multiplex PCR. This is the immuneACCESS table as TCRdb keeps it, with only in-frame sequences that have V and J called. A part of the clones is gone; compared with another copy, unresolved V genes explain less than half, and the rest is unexplained. The sample table records some 140,000 clones; roughly 73% of these occur just once. In total, the top ten clones hold over 1% of the sample. The sequencing input was PBMCs. Receptor source: a woman in her thirties or forties in good health and CMV-seronegative.

This clone has only one observation. V gene TRBV4-1 combines with J gene TRBJ2-1; perhaps TRBD1 as D (6 bases). V was clipped by 0 bases and J by 11 bases, with 11 bases between them. The germline gives CDR1 MGHRA, CDR2 YSYEKL. The CDR3 consists of 13 residues. CDR3 loop: CASSQEAGVKQFF. The CDR3 DNA sequence: TGCGCCAGCAGCCAAGAGGCAGGGGTGAAGCAGTTCTTC.

The CDR3 spells CASSLTGRYNSPLHF. As DNA, the CDR3 is TGTGCCAGCAGTTTAACCGGGAGGTATAATTCACCCCTCCACTTT. This sequence joins TRBV27 and TRBJ1-6; no clear D. V dropped 2 bases and J dropped 4 bases, with 9 bases sitting between them. This CDR3 comprises 15 residues. Germline CDR1 and CDR2: MNHEY and SMNVEV (reference sequence).

This chain links TRBV7-2 with TRBJ1-5; D is undetermined. The V end lost 1 base, the J end lost 7 bases, and 11 bases lay between the germline ends. This CDR3 is built from 14 residues. CDR1 is SGHTA and CDR2 is FQGNSA in the germline V gene. The CDR3 sequence: CASSLEDGGQPQHF. DNA for the CDR3: TGTGCCAGCAGCTTAGAGGATGGAGGGCAGCCCCAGCATTTT.

This clone was detected only a few times. The chain combines TRBV4-2 with TRBJ2-7; 10 nucleotides match TRBD2. After removal of 4 bases from V and 7 bases from J, the junction contained 13 bases not matched to a gene. CDR1 and CDR2 from the germline V gene are LGHNA and YNFKEQ. The CDR3 loop spans 16 amino acids. The DNA of the CDR3 is TGTGCCAGCAGCCGGGGGCCAGCGGGGGGGCCGGAAGAGCAGTACTTC. Translating it yields CASSRGPAGGPEEQYF.

This rearrangement joins TRBV9 to TRBJ2-2; TRBD2 aligns across 11 bases. The CDR3 loop spans 14 amino acids. The germline gives CDR1 SGDLS, CDR2 YYNGEE. V lost 4 bases, J lost 15 bases, and 11 bases stayed unmatched. CDR3 region: CASSPLAGGFLLFF. In DNA, the CDR3 is TGTGCCAGCAGCCCGCTAGCGGGGGGTTTTCTCTTGTTTTTT.

This chain uses TRBV15 with TRBJ2-5, with D tentatively TRBD2 (7 bases). Between the trimmed V and J ends, which lost 0 bases and 5 bases, there was a span of 16 bases. Germline values: CDR1 LNHNV, CDR2 YYDKDF (reference sequence). The CDR3 is 16 amino acids. The chain's CDR3 is CATSRDRGGGGETQYF. The CDR3 DNA sequence: TGTGCCACCAGCAGAGATCGCGGCGGGGGCGGGGAGACCCAGTACTTC.